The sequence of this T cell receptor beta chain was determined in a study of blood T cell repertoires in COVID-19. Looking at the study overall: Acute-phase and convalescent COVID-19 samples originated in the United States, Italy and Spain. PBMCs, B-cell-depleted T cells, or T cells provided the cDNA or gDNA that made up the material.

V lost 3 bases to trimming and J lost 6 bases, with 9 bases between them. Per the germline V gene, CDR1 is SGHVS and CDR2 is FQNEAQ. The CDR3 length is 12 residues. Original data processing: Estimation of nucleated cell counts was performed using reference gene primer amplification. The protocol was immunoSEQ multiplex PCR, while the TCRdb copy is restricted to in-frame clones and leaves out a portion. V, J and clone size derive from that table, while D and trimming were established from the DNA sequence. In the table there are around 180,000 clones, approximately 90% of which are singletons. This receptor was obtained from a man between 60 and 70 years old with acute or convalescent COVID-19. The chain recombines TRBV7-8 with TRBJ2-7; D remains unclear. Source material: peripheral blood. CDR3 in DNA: TGTGCCAGCAGCTTGCCAGGAAGCGAGCAGTACGTC. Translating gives CASSLPGSEQYV.